This is a list of T cell receptor beta chains from one sample in a study of early T cells in non-severe SARS-CoV-2 infection. Using its own MiXCR run on the 5' RACE reads, TCRdb lists one record per CDR3 protein. The sample has 62,000 or so distinct CDR3 sequences, roughly 9% seen once. The material sequenced was whole blood, taken at baseline. These receptors all stem from an adult who was a healthcare worker with PCR-confirmed SARS-CoV-2 infection or an uninfected control (not recorded which). Each CDR3 is given with its conserved first and last residue. A D gene is named only where the DNA matches it firmly. Expanded clones get a size class; other rows say once, few or many, or leave the size out.

CDR3 DNA	CDR3 protein	V gene	clone size	D gene	J gene
TGTGCCAGTAGTATATGGGGGGCGAGGACTGAAGCTTTCTTT	CASSIWGARTEAFF	TRBV19	few	-	TRBJ1-1
TGTGCCACCAGTGATGGACTAGCGGGCACAGATACGCAGTATTTT	CATSDGLAGTDTQYF	TRBV24-1	few	TRBD2	TRBJ2-3
TGTGCCAGCAGCTTACTCGGGAGGTTTGACACCGGGGAGCTGTTTTTT	CASSLLGRFDTGELFF	TRBV5-6	many	TRBD2	TRBJ2-2
TGTGCCAGTAACTGGGTGAATCAGCCCCAGCATTTT	CASNWVNQPQHF	TRBV19	-	-	TRBJ1-5
TGTGCCAGCAGCGGGGGGGCTCGGAACACTGAAGCTTTCTTT	CASSGGARNTEAFF	TRBV14	many	-	TRBJ1-1
TGTGCCATCCGGGACCTCACAGATACGCAGTATTTT	CAIRDLTDTQYF	TRBV10-3	-	-	TRBJ2-3
TGTGCCAGCAGCAGGGCGGGGGGATCCTACAATGAGCAGTTCTTC	CASSRAGGSYNEQFF	TRBV7-6	many	TRBD2	TRBJ2-1
TGTGCCAGCAGTAGTGAAAGGATAGGGAGCACAGATACGCAGTATTTT	CASSSERIGSTDTQYF	TRBV2	medium-sized	-	TRBJ2-3
TGCGCCAGCACCCCATTGACTAGCGGTAAAGAGACCCAGTACTTC	CASTPLTSGKETQYF	TRBV5-1	few	TRBD2	TRBJ2-5
TGTGCCAGCAGTTTTTTTCGGGAGCTGTTTTTT	CASSFFRELFF	TRBV6-2/TRBV6-3	few	-	TRBJ2-2
TGCAGCGTTGAGGCGAGGGACAGGGACGACTATGGCTACACCTTC	CSVEARDRDDYGYTF	TRBV29-1	-	TRBD1	TRBJ1-2
TGTGCCAGCGGGACTAGCGGATACAATGAGCAGTTCTTC	CASGTSGYNEQFF	TRBV7-6	many	TRBD2	TRBJ2-1
TGCGCCAGCTCCAGCGGCCAGGGCAGTGCAACTAATGAAAAACTGTTTTTT	CASSSGQGSATNEKLFF	TRBV4-1	many	-	TRBJ1-4
TGTGCCAGCTCACCAGGGGGTGCGAACACTGAAGCTTTCTTT	CASSPGGANTEAFF	TRBV18	many	-	TRBJ1-1
TGTGCCATCAGTGAGTTCGGAATTGAAGGCTACACCTTC	CAISEFGIEGYTF	TRBV10-3	many	-	TRBJ1-2
TGTGCCAGCAGCTCCGGGACGGGGCGCTACGAGCAGTACTTC	CASSSGTGRYEQYF	TRBV7-9	-	-	TRBJ2-7
TGTGCCAGCAGCTTAGGACTAGCGGGCCAAGAGACCCAGTACTTC	CASSLGLAGQETQYF	TRBV5-4	few	TRBD2	TRBJ2-5
TGCGCCAGCAGCCAAGGACTAGCGGGGGTTGAGCAGTTCTTC	CASSQGLAGVEQFF	TRBV4-3	-	TRBD2	TRBJ2-1
TGTGCCAGCAGTCCAGTTAAAGAGACCCAGTACTTC	CASSPVKETQYF	TRBV6-2/TRBV6-3	-	-	TRBJ2-5
TGTGCCAGCTCACCATGGACGTCAGATACGCAGTATTTT	CASSPWTSDTQYF	TRBV18	few	-	TRBJ2-3
TGTGCCAGCAGCTTAGATCCAATAGCGGGTGGTACAGATACGCAGTATTTT	CASSLDPIAGGTDTQYF	TRBV11-2	many	TRBD2	TRBJ2-3
TGTGCCAGCAGCCAAGATGTCAGGAACGAGCAGTACTTC	CASSQDVRNEQYF	TRBV14	few	-	TRBJ2-7
TGTGCCACCGACAGGGGGTTGAGAGAGACCCAGTACTTC	CATDRGLRETQYF	TRBV24-1	few	TRBD1	TRBJ2-5
TGTGCCAGCGGTGGACAGGGATACGAGCAGTACTTC	CASGGQGYEQYF	TRBV2	-	TRBD1	TRBJ2-7
TGTGCCAGCAGTCCGGGACAGGGGGGTTCACCCCTCCACTTT	CASSPGQGGSPLHF	TRBV27	few	TRBD1	TRBJ1-6
TGCAGCGTTGGGGCTAGCACAGATACGCAGTATTTT	CSVGASTDTQYF	TRBV29-1	-	-	TRBJ2-3
TGTGCCAGCACCAAAAGTGGTGGGGCGGGTACCGGGGAGCTGTTTTTT	CASTKSGGAGTGELFF	TRBV12-3/TRBV12-4	-	-	TRBJ2-2
TGCAGTGCTAATGAGATCTCTGGAAACACCATATATTTT	CSANEISGNTIYF	TRBV20-1	-	-	TRBJ1-3
TGCAGTGCTAGAGATAACGGGTTCTATGGCTACACCTTC	CSARDNGFYGYTF	TRBV20-1	many	-	TRBJ1-2
TGTGCCAGCAGCTCAGACAGAATGAACACTGAAGCTTTCTTT	CASSSDRMNTEAFF	TRBV7-3	-	-	TRBJ1-1
TGTGCCAGCAGCCAAGATTTGCAGGCGCAGGGTCAGACCCAGTACTTC	CASSQDLQAQGQTQYF	TRBV4-2	few	-	TRBJ2-5
TGTGCCAGCAGCTGGGGACAGGGCTCGAACACCGGGGAGCTGTTTTTT	CASSWGQGSNTGELFF	TRBV7-3	many	TRBD1	TRBJ2-2
TGTGCCAGCAGTATTAGCGAGAGTGCGGACATTCAGTACTTC	CASSISESADIQYF	TRBV7-8	many	-	TRBJ2-4
TGTGCCAGCAGGAACCCCGGGGGACTAGCGGGCCTAGAGCAGTTCTTC	CASRNPGGLAGLEQFF	TRBV6-5	-	TRBD2	TRBJ2-1
TGTGCCAGCAGCTCGGGACTAGCGGGAGGGCCGGTCGACTACGAGCAGTACTTC	CASSSGLAGGPVDYEQYF	TRBV7-9	many	TRBD2	TRBJ2-7
TGTGCCAGCATCGATAGCGGGGCCCAAGAGACCCAGTACTTC	CASIDSGAQETQYF	TRBV7-9	-	TRBD2	TRBJ2-5
TGTGCCAGCAGCAGTCAGGGGGAGAGTAATGAAAAACTGTTTTTT	CASSSQGESNEKLFF	TRBV7-2	many	TRBD1	TRBJ1-4
TGTGCCAGCAGCTTACCCTCGCGACAGCAGCAGTTCTTC	CASSLPSRQQQFF	TRBV7-2	-	-	TRBJ2-1
TGCAGCGTTGAAACGGGGTTGAGGTACGAGCAGTACTTC	CSVETGLRYEQYF	TRBV29-1	medium-sized	-	TRBJ2-7
TGTGCCAGCTCAAGCGACAGGGCAGGAAATGGCTACACCTTC	CASSSDRAGNGYTF	TRBV18	-	TRBD1	TRBJ1-2
TGTGCCAGCAGCTTAGGGTCAGAGCGGGTTCCCCCCTACGAGCAGTACTTC	CASSLGSERVPPYEQYF	TRBV11-2	once	-	TRBJ2-7
TGTGCCATCAGTGAGTGGGGCAGGGAAGATAGCAATCAGCCCCAGCATTTT	CAISEWGREDSNQPQHF	TRBV10-3	many	-	TRBJ1-5
TGTGCCAGCAGTAAACAGGGGATTGGCTACGAGCAGTACTTC	CASSKQGIGYEQYF	TRBV2	many	TRBD1	TRBJ2-7
TGTGCCAGCAGCTCTGGACTAGTGTACGAGCAGTACTTC	CASSSGLVYEQYF	TRBV5-6	many	TRBD2	TRBJ2-7
TGCAGTGCTAGCAAGGGACTAGCGGTTTACAATGAGCAGTTCTTC	CSASKGLAVYNEQFF	TRBV20-1	-	TRBD2	TRBJ2-1
TGTGCCAGCGGATTGCACGTGGGGCCCACCTACGAGCAGTACTTC	CASGLHVGPTYEQYF	TRBV7-3	many	-	TRBJ2-7
TGTGCCAGCAGTTACGGGACTAGCGGCACAGATACGCAGTATTTT	CASSYGTSGTDTQYF	TRBV6-6	few	TRBD2	TRBJ2-3
TGTGCCAGCAGTCCACGGACTAGCGGGAATGATGAGCAGTTCTTC	CASSPRTSGNDEQFF	TRBV12-3/TRBV12-4	-	TRBD2	TRBJ2-1
TGTGCCAGCAGTTTTGCGCAGGGTACCACTGAAGCTTTCTTT	CASSFAQGTTEAFF	TRBV12-3/TRBV12-4	-	-	TRBJ1-1
TGCGCCAGCAGCCAAGTACGCGGTTCCGGGGAGCTGGGAAACACCATATATTTT	CASSQVRGSGELGNTIYF	TRBV4-1	-	-	TRBJ1-3
TGTGCCAGCAGCCTCCAACAGGGGGCAGGCACTGAAGCTTTCTTT	CASSLQQGAGTEAFF	TRBV3-1	many	TRBD1	TRBJ1-1
TGTGCCAGCTTAGCTACCCGAGTGGATGGGCAGTACTTC	CASLATRVDGQYF	TRBV2	-	-	TRBJ2-7
TGTGCCAGCAGCGTGGTCAGTAGCAGCGAAGAGACCCAGTACTTC	CASSVVSSSEETQYF	TRBV9	few	-	TRBJ2-5
TGTGCCAGCAGCTTAGATCGGGGACAGGGGCAAGAGACCCAGTACTTC	CASSLDRGQGQETQYF	TRBV7-9	many	TRBD1	TRBJ2-5
TGTGCCAGCAGTCCTGGGGGGGACAGGGCCCGAGCGTTCTACTATGGCTACACCTTC	CASSPGGDRARAFYYGYTF	TRBV7-2	few	TRBD1	TRBJ1-2
TGTGCCAGCAGCCAAACCCGGGGACTCTACGAGCAGTACTTC	CASSQTRGLYEQYF	TRBV14	-	-	TRBJ2-7
TGTGCCAGCAGTTCCGCTAGCGGGAGTTACGAGCAGTACTTC	CASSSASGSYEQYF	TRBV12-3/TRBV12-4	-	TRBD2	TRBJ2-7
TGTGCCAGTAGTTTGACCCGGACTAGCGGGAGCACAGATACGCAGTATTTT	CASSLTRTSGSTDTQYF	TRBV19	-	TRBD2	TRBJ2-3
TGTGCCAGCAGTGAAGCTCGGACTTCCACCGGGGAGCTGTTTTTT	CASSEARTSTGELFF	TRBV2	many	-	TRBJ2-2